The clone carrying this T cell receptor (beta chain) came up a few times. Antigen unknown. The data were taken from a study of human T cells and chemical hapten exposure. Background on the study: Donors were sensitized with 2% DPC on the upper inner arm. For the roughly 26-week duration of the study, patients were given weekly doses of diphenylcyclopropenone on the scalp.

Overall study results and limits: After DPC sensitization, TCRs above 1 in 1000 frequency showed no change.

Germline V gives CDR1 SQVTM, CDR2 ANQGSEA. CDR3 length equals 13 residues. Trimming stripped 6 bases from V and 2 bases from J, with 13 bases between. Time point indicated: patch test 1, 2 weeks after DPC sensitization. Described treatment: therapeutic diphenylcyclopropenone sensitization with weekly scalp DPC. TCRdb reanalysed the RACE reads using MiXCR and keeps one entry per CDR3 protein. The table lists 300,000 to 400,000 distinct CDR3 sequences, around 7% of them singletons. The starting material was whole blood, obtained in connection with sensitization to the hapten diphenylcyclopropenone (DPC). The sequence was collected from a woman aged 18-29 years with alopecia areata. Some clones in this sample may be carry-over from other donors' samples. The chain recombines TRBV29-1 with TRBJ1-1, with D unclear. In DNA, the CDR3 is TGCAGCGTGGGCCAGGCCCTAAACACTGAAGCTTTCTTT. Translated, it gives CSVGQALNTEAFF. The complete variable domain, with remaining parts taken from reference TRBV29-1 and TRBJ1-1, reads SAVISQKPSRDICQRGTSLTIQCQVDSQVTMMFWYRQQPGQSLTLIATANQGSEATYESGFVIDKFPISRPNLTFSTLTVSNMSPEDSSIYLCSVGQALNTEAFFGQGTRLTVV.